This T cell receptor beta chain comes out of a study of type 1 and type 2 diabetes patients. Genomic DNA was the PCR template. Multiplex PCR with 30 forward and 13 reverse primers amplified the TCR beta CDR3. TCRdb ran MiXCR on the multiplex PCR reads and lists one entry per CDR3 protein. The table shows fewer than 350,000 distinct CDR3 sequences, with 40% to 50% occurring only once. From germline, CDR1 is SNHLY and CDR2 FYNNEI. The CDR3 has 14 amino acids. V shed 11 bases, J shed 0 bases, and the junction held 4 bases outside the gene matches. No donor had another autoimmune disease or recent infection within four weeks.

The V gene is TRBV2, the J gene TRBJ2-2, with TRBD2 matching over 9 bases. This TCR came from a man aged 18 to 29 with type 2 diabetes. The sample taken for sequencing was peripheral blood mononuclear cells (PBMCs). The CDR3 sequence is CAGRLAANTGELFF. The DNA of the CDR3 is TGTGCCGGGAGACTAGCGGCGAACACCGGGGAGCTGTTTTTT.